This T cell receptor (beta chain) stems from a study of shared T cell receptors in the human thymus. The table lists this clone with a few counts. Assay: immunoSEQ multiplex PCR; the TCRdb copy retains only in-frame clones and omits some. This sample has fewer than 700,000 clones, with approximately 90% found just once. The CDR3 is made up of 15 amino acids. The V end was cut by 4 bases, the J end by 4 bases, with 18 bases between. Germline CDR1 is SGHDT and CDR2 is YYEEEE. The same data also contributed to another study, on human thymus T cells. That source notes: The thymus was resected at corrective cardiac surgery.

The sequenced sample consisted of thymocytes. The source is a boy in the first two years of life with a congenital heart defect. V and J are TRBV5-6 and TRBJ2-7; the D gene is possibly TRBD2 (5 bases). CDR3 amino acids: CASSRIGEWAYEQYF. The CDR3 DNA reads TGTGCCAGCAGCCGCATCGGGGAGTGGGCTTACGAGCAGTACTTC.